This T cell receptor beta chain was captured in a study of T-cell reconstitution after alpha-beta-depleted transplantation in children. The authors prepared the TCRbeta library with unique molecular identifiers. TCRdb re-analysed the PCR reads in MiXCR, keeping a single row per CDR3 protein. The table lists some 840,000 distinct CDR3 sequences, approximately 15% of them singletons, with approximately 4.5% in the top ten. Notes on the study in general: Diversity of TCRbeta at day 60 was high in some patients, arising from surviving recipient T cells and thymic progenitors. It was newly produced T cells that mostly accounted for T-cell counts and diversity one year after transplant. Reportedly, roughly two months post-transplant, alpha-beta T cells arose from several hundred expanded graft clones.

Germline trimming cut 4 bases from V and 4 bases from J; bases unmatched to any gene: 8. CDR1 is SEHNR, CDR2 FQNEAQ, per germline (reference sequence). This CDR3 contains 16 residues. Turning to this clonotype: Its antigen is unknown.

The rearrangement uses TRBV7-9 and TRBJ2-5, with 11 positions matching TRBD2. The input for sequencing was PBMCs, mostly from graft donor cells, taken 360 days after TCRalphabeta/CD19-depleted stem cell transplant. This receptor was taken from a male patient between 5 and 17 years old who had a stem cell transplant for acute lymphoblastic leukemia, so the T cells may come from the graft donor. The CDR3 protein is CASSYSLAGGRETQYF. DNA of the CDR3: TGTGCCAGCAGCTACTCTTTAGCGGGAGGGAGAGAGACCCAGTACTTC.